Listed here are 24 T cell receptor beta chains from one sample, sequenced in a study of human T cells and chemical hapten exposure. The sample's time point: pre-sensitization, week 0. This sample's treatment: therapeutic diphenylcyclopropenone sensitization with weekly scalp DPC. Using its own MiXCR run on the RACE reads, TCRdb lists one record per CDR3 protein. The data show some 300,000 distinct CDR3 sequences, with over 5% seen just once and over 7% held by the top ten. Specimen: whole blood, collected in connection with sensitization to the hapten diphenylcyclopropenone (DPC). These receptors all come from a woman aged 18-29 years with alopecia areata. Some clones in this sample may be carry-over from other donors' samples.

This clonotype was picked up many times. V and J are TRBV28 and TRBJ1-1; D gene uncertain. Germline V gene sequence: CDR1 MDHEN, CDR2 SYDVKM. This CDR3 comprises 12 residues. Between the trimmed V and J ends, which lost 11 bases and 1 base, there was a span of 11 bases. The CDR3 spells CAVVQANTEAFF. DNA of the CDR3: TGTGCCGTGGTCCAGGCGAACACTGAAGCTTTCTTT.

This clonotype has a count of ten or more. The chain uses TRBV4-2 and TRBJ2-3; 10 bases match TRBD1. This CDR3 region has 17 residues. J lost 4 bases, V lost 1 base, and 8 bases had no gene match. Germline V gives CDR1 LGHNA, CDR2 YNFKEQ. The CDR3 region has the DNA TGTGCCAGCAGCCAAGCAAAAGGCGGGACAGGGGCAGATACGCAGTATTTT. Protein product: CASSQAKGGTGADTQYF.

Ten or more counts support this clonotype. V and J are TRBV4-2 and TRBJ2-7, with 9 bases lining up with TRBD2. V gave up 4 bases and J gave up 2 bases; unmatched junction bases: 6. Looked up from germline, CDR1 is LGHNA and CDR2 is YNFKEQ. The CDR3 contains 15 residues. The chain's CDR3 is CASSPRLAEAYEQYF. DNA of the CDR3: TGTGCCAGCAGCCCCCGACTAGCGGAGGCCTACGAGCAGTACTTC.

This clonotype was counted ten times or more. V gene TRBV7-2 combines with J gene TRBJ2-5, with TRBD1 identical over 9 bases. J was trimmed by 3 bases and V by 5 bases; bases with no gene match: 10. Germline CDR1 is SGHTA and CDR2 is FQGNSA. This CDR3 is 16 amino acids long. The CDR3 sequence is CASSPRTGDMEETQYF. The CDR3 bases are TGTGCCAGCAGCCCACGGACAGGGGACATGGAAGAGACCCAGTACTTC.

This clonotype occurred many times. The DNA for the CDR3 is TGTGCCAGCAGCTTAGGTGGAGGTTTAAGCTCCTACAATGAGCAGTTCTTC. It codes for CASSLGGGLSSYNEQFF. The V and J genes are TRBV7-6 and TRBJ2-1; a weak D match, TRBD2 (5 bases). V dropped 1 base and J dropped 0 bases, with 13 bases sitting between them. The CDR3 consists of 17 residues. Per the germline V gene, CDR1 is SGHVS and CDR2 is FNYEAQ.

This clonotype showed up many times. The rearrangement uses TRBV14 and TRBJ1-2, with 10 bases matching TRBD1. Germline V gene sequence: CDR1 SGHDN, CDR2 FVKESK. The trim removed 4 bases at V and 4 bases at J, leaving 9 bases unmatched. CDR3 size: 16 residues. The chain's CDR3 is CASSLAGTGALYGYTF. CDR3 bases: TGTGCCAGCAGCCTGGCCGGGACAGGGGCTCTCTATGGCTACACCTTC.

The chain recombines TRBV5-5 with TRBJ1-5; TRBD1 might be the D (6 bases). Germline values: CDR1 SGHKS, CDR2 YYEKEE (reference sequence). CDR3 size: 13 residues. Trimming left V 1 base short and J 10 bases short, with 12 bases between. For the CDR3, the DNA is TGTGCCAGCAGCTTGACAGGGTTCGGCCCCCAGCATTTT. It specifies CASSLTGFGPQHF. The full variable domain, rest sourced from reference TRBV5-5 and TRBJ1-5, is DAGVTQSPTHLIKTRGQQVTLRCSPISGHKSVSWYQQVLGQGPQFIFQYYEKEERGRGNFPDRFSARQFPNYSSELNVNALLLGDSALYLCASSLTGFGPQHFGDGTRLSIL.

Ten or more counts support this clonotype. The chain combines TRBV18 with TRBJ1-6, with D possibly matching TRBD1 (5 bases). CDR1 and CDR2 (germline): KGHSH, LQKENI. Trimming removed 3 bases from V and 10 bases from J, with 13 bases in between. This CDR3 is built from 14 residues. The CDR3 spells CASSPGHSRSPLHF. DNA for the CDR3: TGTGCCAGCTCACCCGGACATTCCCGCTCACCCCTCCACTTT.

This clonotype was counted many times. The chain has TRBV28 and TRBJ2-7; no clear D gene. This CDR3 has 14 amino acids. CDR1 MDHEN and CDR2 SYDVKM come from the germline V gene. V was cut by 6 bases and J by 0 bases, with 12 bases left in between. The CDR3 nucleotides read TGTGCCAGCAGGGCCTCAGGAGTCTCCTACGAGCAGTACTTC. As protein: CASRASGVSYEQYF. The variable domain in full, completed from reference TRBV28 and TRBJ2-7, reads DVKVTQSSRYLVKRTGEKVFLECVQDMDHENMFWYRQDPGLGLRLIYFSYDVKMKEKGDIPEGYSVSREKKERFSLILESASTNQTSMYLCASRASGVSYEQYFGPGTRLTVT.

This clonotype has ten or more counts. This sequence joins TRBV11-3 and TRBJ2-3; TRBD1 is a possible D gene (6 bases). Germline V lookup: CDR1 SGHNT, CDR2 YENEEA. V lost 3 bases to trimming and J lost 6 bases, with 13 bases between them. CDR3 length equals 14 residues. Here the CDR3 reads CASSLGHLTDTQYF. The CDR3 nucleotides read TGTGCCAGCAGCTTGGGACACCTGACTGATACGCAGTATTTT.

The V and J genes are TRBV20-1 and TRBJ2-7; D is uncertain. V gave up 0 bases and J gave up 4 bases, with 13 bases separating them. CDR1 is DFQATT, CDR2 SNEGSKA, per germline (reference sequence). The CDR3 runs 14 residues. The CDR3 is CSARDQSHPYEQYF. CDR3 bases: TGCAGTGCTAGAGATCAGTCCCACCCATACGAGCAGTACTTC.

This clonotype was observed a few times. The chain uses TRBV12-3 or TRBV12-4 and TRBJ2-2; D is uncertain. This CDR3 spans 13 amino acids. The ends were cut back, 6 bases at V and 8 bases at J, with 13 bases in the middle. The CDR3 reads CASSSRMSGELFF. CDR3 nucleotides: TGTGCCAGCAGCAGCCGGATGTCTGGGGAGCTGTTTTTT.

V gene TRBV27 combines with J gene TRBJ1-6; possible D gene TRBD1, 5 bases. Germline V gives CDR1 MNHEY, CDR2 SMNVEV (reference sequence). CDR3 size: 13 residues. Trimming took off 6 bases at V and 4 bases at J, with 7 bases between the two ends. CDR3 sequence: CASSWGYNSPLHF. In DNA form, the CDR3 reads TGTGCCAGCAGCTGGGGGTATAATTCACCCCTCCACTTT.

This clonotype was detected a few times. The chain combines TRBV11-2 with TRBJ2-2; D is uncertain. Germline loops: CDR1 SGHAT, CDR2 FQNNGV. The CDR3 extends over 15 amino acids. Between the trimmed V and J ends, which lost 4 bases and 5 bases, there was a span of 14 bases. CDR3 sequence reads: CASSSGLDGTGELFF. The CDR3 DNA reads TGTGCCAGCAGCTCCGGGCTAGATGGGACCGGGGAGCTGTTTTTT. Complete variable domain (other parts from reference TRBV11-2 and TRBJ2-2): EAGVAQSPRYKIIEKRQSVAFWCNPISGHATLYWYQQILGQGPKLLIQFQNNGVVDDSQLPKDRFSAERLKGVDSTLKIQPAKLEDSAVYLCASSSGLDGTGELFFGEGSRLTVL.

This clonotype was counted ten times or more. The chain joins TRBV12-3 or TRBV12-4 to TRBJ1-1; 7 bases agree with TRBD1. The J segment lost 1 base and the V segment lost 7 bases, leaving 9 bases of the junction unmatched. There are 15 residues in the CDR3. The CDR3 region is CASTQGGVSNTEAFF. In DNA, the CDR3 is TGTGCCAGCACCCAGGGGGGGGTTTCGAACACTGAAGCTTTCTTT.

The CDR3 here is CASSRQGSTEAFF. The CDR3 bases are TGTGCCAGCAGTCGACAGGGAAGTACTGAAGCTTTCTTT. The chain recombines TRBV6-2 or TRBV6-3 with TRBJ1-1, with 7 bases that match TRBD1. This CDR3 comprises 13 residues. Germline values: CDR1 MNHEY, CDR2 SVGEGT. V shed 5 bases, J shed 5 bases, and the junction held 5 bases outside the gene matches.

This clonotype was counted ten times or more. The gene calls are TRBV6-5 and TRBJ1-6; D remains unclear. Per the germline V gene, CDR1 is MNHEY and CDR2 is SVGAGI. The CDR3 is 14 residues long. Trimming left V 1 base short and J 7 bases short, with 8 bases between. The CDR3: CASSYYPENSPLHF. CDR3 DNA sequence: TGTGCCAGCAGTTACTACCCCGAGAATTCACCCCTCCACTTT.

The chain combines TRBV28 with TRBJ2-7; TRBD1 is a possible D gene (6 bases). The CDR3 runs 14 residues. Germline V CDR1 and CDR2: MDHEN, SYDVKM. Trimming removed 5 bases from V and 2 bases from J, with 13 bases in between. CDR3 nucleotide sequence: TGTGCCAGCAGTCGACAGGCAAAGCCCTACGAGCAGTACTTC. It encodes CASSRQAKPYEQYF.

This clonotype was seen at least ten times. V and J are TRBV5-6 and TRBJ1-5; no clear D gene. The germline V gene encodes CDR1 SGHDT and CDR2 YYEEEE. This CDR3 spans 17 amino acids. The V end lost 1 base, the J end lost 0 bases, and 14 bases lay between the germline ends. Written as DNA, the CDR3 is TGTGCCAGCAGCTTGTTCACGTCGGCGCCTAGCAATCAGCCCCAGCATTTT. Its protein product is CASSLFTSAPSNQPQHF.

This clonotype appeared a few times. This chain links TRBV6-6 with TRBJ2-1; possible D gene TRBD2, 6 bases. The length of the CDR3 is 15 residues. V was clipped by 6 bases and J by 2 bases, with 14 bases between them. Per germline, CDR1 MNHNY and CDR2 SVGAGI (reference sequence). The chain's CDR3 is CASSFSGPTYNEQFF. Here the CDR3 DNA reads TGTGCCAGCAGCTTTAGCGGCCCCACCTACAATGAGCAGTTCTTC.

Worth noting for this clonotype: A much larger clone sits a single nucleotide away, making a read error possible. The genes are TRBV4-1 and TRBJ1-1; unclear D gene. This CDR3 contains 15 residues. Trimming shortened V by 0 bases and J by 2 bases, and 10 bases separated the two germline ends. The germline V gene has CDR1 MGHRA and CDR2 YSYEKL. Written as DNA, the CDR3 is TGCGCCAGCAGCCAAGAATCGGCAGTCAACACTGAAGCTTTCTTT. Encoded protein: CASSQESAVNTEAFF.

This clonotype was picked up many times. J is TRBJ1-3 and V is TRBV12-3 or TRBV12-4; a possible D gene is TRBD1 (5 bases). Trimming stripped 6 bases from V and 3 bases from J, with 12 bases between. The CDR3 spans 14 residues. The CDR3 loop is CASSLGQDGNTIYF. The CDR3 nucleotides are TGTGCCAGCAGCTTGGGGCAGGATGGAAACACCATATATTTT.

The rearrangement uses TRBV7-9 and TRBJ1-1, with 11 nucleotides matching TRBD1. This CDR3 has 15 amino acids. V was pared by 4 bases and J by 5 bases, with 6 bases of the junction left unmatched. Germline assignment: CDR1 SEHNR and CDR2 FQNEAQ (reference sequence). The CDR3 region is CASSSWTGGETEAFF. Here the CDR3 DNA reads TGTGCCAGCAGCTCCTGGACAGGGGGCGAGACTGAAGCTTTCTTT.

This clonotype was observed a handful of times. The V call is TRBV4-1, the J call TRBJ1-6; D unresolved. Trimming removed 0 bases from V and 7 bases from J, with 7 bases in between. CDR3 length: 14 amino acids. Germline V gene data show CDR1 as MGHRA and CDR2 as YSYEKL. DNA of the CDR3: TGCGCCAGCAGCCAAGATAACACCAATTCACCCCTCCACTTT. It is translated as CASSQDNTNSPLHF.